A single sample is the source of the 19 T cell receptor beta chains below, sequenced in a study of T cells in localized non-small cell lung cancer. The method was immunoSEQ multiplex PCR; TCRdb's version includes in-frame clones alone and lacks a portion of them. The sample yields around 41,000 clones, 91% seen once. Material: PBMCs, obtained before any cancer treatment. These receptors were collected from a woman aged 40-75 years with stage II lung adenocarcinoma.

The CDR3 here is CASSELGLAGNTYNEQFF. DNA for the CDR3: TGTGCCAGCAGTGAACTCGGACTAGCGGGAAATACTTACAATGAGCAGTTCTTC. The chain is built from TRBV25-1 and TRBJ2-1, with TRBD2 matching over 12 bases. Germline V lookup: CDR1 MGHDK, CDR2 SYGVNS. The CDR3 is 18 residues long. Trimming took 2 bases from V and 4 from J; bases not matched to a gene: 9.

V is TRBV10-1 and J is TRBJ2-7; D gene unclear. CDR3 length equals 13 residues. Between the trimmed V and J ends, which lost 2 bases and 2 bases, there was a span of 7 bases. Germline assignment: CDR1 WNHNN and CDR2 SYGVQD (reference sequence). DNA of the CDR3: TGCGCCAGCAGTGAGAGTTCCACCTACGAGCAGTACTTC. Translating gives CASSESSTYEQYF.

The chain employs TRBV7-2 and TRBJ1-3, with 7 bases fitting TRBD1. Germline-derived CDR1 and CDR2 are SGHTA and FQGNSA. The V segment lost 1 base and the J segment 0 bases; nucleotides outside the gene matches: 9. CDR3 size: 18 residues. CDR3 in DNA: TGTGCCAGCAGCTTAGGGCCCCCAGGACAGGTCTCTGGAAACACCATATATTTT. Amino acids: CASSLGPPGQVSGNTIYF.

The chain couples TRBV29-1 to TRBJ2-1, with D maybe TRBD2 (6 bases). Trimming stripped 4 bases from V and 3 bases from J, with 10 bases between. Germline values: CDR1 SQVTM, CDR2 ANQGSEA. This CDR3 contains 13 residues. The CDR3 protein is CSVGEARYNEQFF. CDR3 bases: TGCAGCGTTGGGGAGGCCCGCTACAATGAGCAGTTCTTC.

The V gene is TRBV5-4, the J gene TRBJ2-7; a possible D gene is TRBD1 (8 bases). V dropped 4 bases and J dropped 2 bases, with 16 bases sitting between them. This CDR3 is 15 amino acids long. Germline assignment: CDR1 SGHNT and CDR2 YYREEE (reference sequence). The CDR3 nucleotides read TGTGCCAGCAGCCTGGGAGGGGACAGGACCTACGAGCAGTACTTC. Its translation is CASSLGGDRTYEQYF.

The genes are TRBV19 and TRBJ2-7; D possibly corresponds to TRBD1 (6 bases). From germline, CDR1 is LNHDA and CDR2 SQIVND (reference sequence). CDR3 size: 14 residues. Deletions cut 3 bases from V and 0 bases from J, with 9 bases between. Written as DNA, the CDR3 is TGTGCCAGTAGTATGTGGACAGACTCCTACGAGCAGTACTTC. This encodes CASSMWTDSYEQYF. Drawing the rest from reference TRBV19 and TRBJ2-7, the complete variable domain is DGGITQSPKYLFRKEGQNVTLSCEQNLNHDAMYWYRQDPGQGLRLIYYSQIVNDFQKGDIAEGYSVSREKKESFPLTVTSAQKNPTAFYLCASSMWTDSYEQYFGPGTRLTVT.

The chain is built from TRBV25-1 and TRBJ1-1; TRBD1 matches at 10 bases. Unmatched junction bases numbered 5, after V lost 2 bases and J lost 5 bases. Germline CDR1 and CDR2: MGHDK and SYGVNS. The CDR3 is 15 residues long. CDR3 in DNA: TGTGCCAGCAGTGAAGACAGGGGGCCCGTGACTGAAGCTTTCTTT. Its translation: CASSEDRGPVTEAFF. Based on the CDR3 plus reference TRBV25-1 and TRBJ1-1, the full variable domain is EADIYQTPRYLVIGTGKKITLECSQTMGHDKMYWYQQDPGMELHLIHYSYGVNSTEKGDLSSESTVSRIRTEHFPLTLESARPSHTSQYLCASSEDRGPVTEAFFGQGTRLTVV.

CDR3 sequence (DNA): TGTGCCAGCAGTAAGAGAGATACGCAGTATTTT. Its translation: CASSKRDTQYF. This chain connects TRBV6-5 to TRBJ2-3; D uncertain. The germline V and J ends were trimmed by 5 bases and 5 bases, with 5 bases remaining between them. CDR3 length equals 11 residues. Per the germline V gene, CDR1 is MNHEY and CDR2 is SVGAGI.

This rearrangement joins TRBV5-6 to TRBJ1-6, with a tentative D call TRBD1 (5 bases). Trimming removed 5 bases at V and 4 bases at J, with 13 bases between. This CDR3 region has 15 residues. Germline V gene lookup returns CDR1 SGHDT and CDR2 YYEEEE. This CDR3 is CASSFGAWYNSPLHF. DNA for the CDR3: TGTGCCAGCAGTTTTGGGGCTTGGTATAATTCACCCCTCCACTTT.

The rearrangement uses TRBV12-5 and TRBJ1-5; D remains ambiguous. V lost 2 bases and J 5 bases, leaving 7 bases between the germline ends. The CDR3 runs to 13 residues. The germline CDR1 and CDR2 sequences are LGHNT and FRNRAP. In DNA, the CDR3 is TGTGCTAGTGGTTTGAACAGCTATCAGCCCCAGCATTTT. This codes for CASGLNSYQPQHF. The entire variable domain, with the rest obtained from reference TRBV12-5 and TRBJ1-5, is as follows: DARVTQTPRHKVTEMGQEVTMRCQPILGHNTVFWYRQTMMQGLELLAYFRNRAPLDDSGMPKDRFSAEMPDATLATLKIQPSEPRDSAVYFCASGLNSYQPQHFGDGTRLSIL.

J is TRBJ2-3 and V is TRBV5-1, with a tentative D call TRBD1 (6 bases). Looked up from germline, CDR1 is SGHRS and CDR2 is YFSETQ. The germline V and J ends were trimmed by 4 bases and 0 bases, with 12 bases remaining between them. The CDR3 consists of 15 residues. CDR3 sequence reads: CASSARTASTDTQYF. CDR3 nucleotides: TGCGCCAGCAGCGCAAGGACAGCTAGCACAGATACGCAGTATTTT. Combining the CDR3 with reference TRBV5-1 and TRBJ2-3 gives the whole variable domain KAGVTQTPRYLIKTRGQQVTLSCSPISGHRSVSWYQQTPGQGLQFLFEYFSETQRNKGNFPGRFSGRQFSNSRSEMNVSTLELGDSALYLCASSARTASTDTQYFGPGTRLTVL.

J is TRBJ2-1 and V is TRBV5-1; D is tentatively TRBD1 or TRBD2 (5 bases each). The CDR3 is made up of 14 amino acids. The germline V and J ends were trimmed by 0 bases and 7 bases, with 11 bases remaining between them. Germline V gene lookup returns CDR1 SGHRS and CDR2 YFSETQ. The CDR3, as DNA: TGCGCCAGCAGCTTGGAAGCAGGGAGAAATGAGCAGTTCTTC. Amino acid sequence: CASSLEAGRNEQFF.

CDR3 DNA sequence: TGCGCCAGCAGCCTGGACCCAGATCAAGAGACCCAGTACTTC. Its translation is CASSLDPDQETQYF. This chain links TRBV5-1 with TRBJ2-5, with D unclear. Looked up from germline, CDR1 is SGHRS and CDR2 is YFSETQ. V was clipped by 4 bases and J by 2 bases, with 12 bases between them. This CDR3 is 14 amino acids long.

The gene calls are TRBV5-5 and TRBJ1-5; D perhaps matches TRBD1 (5 bases). Germline V lookup: CDR1 SGHKS, CDR2 YYEKEE (reference sequence). There are 14 residues in the CDR3. V dropped 3 bases and J dropped 4 bases, with 11 bases sitting between them. The CDR3 region has the DNA TGTGCCAGCAGCTCCCCAGGGCTAAATCAGCCCCAGCATTTT. Translation: CASSSPGLNQPQHF.

This chain links TRBV5-1 with TRBJ2-5; unclear D gene. This CDR3 region has 13 residues. The germline gives CDR1 SGHRS, CDR2 YFSETQ. Deletions cut 0 bases from V and 5 bases from J, with 8 bases between. The CDR3 region has the DNA TGCGCCAGCAGCTTGGAAGGGCGCGAGACCCAGTACTTC. Protein: CASSLEGRETQYF.

The V call is TRBV14, the J call TRBJ2-3, with D maybe TRBD2 (6 bases). The CDR3 covers 15 residues. Germline lookup yields CDR1 SGHDN and CDR2 FVKESK. V dropped 4 bases and J dropped 0 bases, with 11 bases sitting between them. The CDR3 DNA reads TGTGCCAGCAGCCGATCGGGGGAGAGCACAGATACGCAGTATTTT. It specifies CASSRSGESTDTQYF.

V and J are TRBV5-1 and TRBJ2-1; no definite D call. The CDR3 runs 15 residues. Deletions cut 0 bases from V and 7 bases from J, with 14 bases between. Germline values: CDR1 SGHRS, CDR2 YFSETQ. The CDR3 sequence is CASSLVGLSLNEQFF. The CDR3 coding sequence is TGCGCCAGCAGCTTGGTGGGTCTGTCTTTGAATGAGCAGTTCTTC.

The genes are TRBV12-5 and TRBJ2-1; 10 bases agree with TRBD1. V shed 6 bases, J shed 5 bases, and the junction held 7 bases outside the gene matches. CDR1 and CDR2 (germline): LGHNT, FRNRAP. The CDR3 covers 15 residues. CDR3 sequence: CASGGPGTGDNEQFF. DNA of the CDR3: TGTGCTAGTGGGGGGCCCGGGACAGGGGACAATGAGCAGTTCTTC.

The chain joins TRBV11-2 to TRBJ2-7; the match to TRBD2 covers 7 bases. CDR3 length: 13 amino acids. Germline V gene lookup returns CDR1 SGHAT and CDR2 FQNNGV. V lost 5 bases to trimming and J lost 1 base; unmatched junction nucleotides: 2. CDR3 region: CASSIGGSYEQYF. The DNA for the CDR3 is TGTGCCAGCAGCATCGGGGGGTCCTACGAGCAGTACTTC. The variable domain in full, with the rest retrieved from reference TRBV11-2 and TRBJ2-7, is EAGVAQSPRYKIIEKRQSVAFWCNPISGHATLYWYQQILGQGPKLLIQFQNNGVVDDSQLPKDRFSAERLKGVDSTLKIQPAKLEDSAVYLCASSIGGSYEQYFGPGTRLTVT.